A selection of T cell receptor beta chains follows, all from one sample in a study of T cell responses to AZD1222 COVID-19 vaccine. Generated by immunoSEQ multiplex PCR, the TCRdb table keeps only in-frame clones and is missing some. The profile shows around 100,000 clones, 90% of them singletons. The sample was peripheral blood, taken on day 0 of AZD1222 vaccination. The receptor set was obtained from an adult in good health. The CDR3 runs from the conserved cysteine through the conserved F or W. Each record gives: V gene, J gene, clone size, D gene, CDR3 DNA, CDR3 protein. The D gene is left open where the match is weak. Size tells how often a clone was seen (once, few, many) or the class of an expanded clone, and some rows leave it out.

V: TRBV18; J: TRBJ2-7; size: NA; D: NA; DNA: TGTGCCAGCTCAGCCGACTTAACCGAGCAGTACTTC; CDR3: CASSADLTEQYF
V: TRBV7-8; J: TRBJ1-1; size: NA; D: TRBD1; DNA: TGTGCCAGCAGCTCGGACAGGGGCGGCGAAGCTTTCTTT; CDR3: CASSSDRGGEAFF
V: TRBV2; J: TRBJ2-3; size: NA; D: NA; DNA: TGTGCCAGCAGCCCTGAAGCATTTAGCACAGATACGCAGTATTTT; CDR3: CASSPEAFSTDTQYF
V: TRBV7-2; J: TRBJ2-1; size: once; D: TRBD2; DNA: TGTGCCAGCACTCCCCAGCGGGGGCCCTACAATGAGCAGTTCTTC; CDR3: CASTPQRGPYNEQFF
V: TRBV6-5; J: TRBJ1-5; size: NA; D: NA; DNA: TGTGCCAGCAGTTACGCGGGGGGCTATCAGCCCCAGCATTTT; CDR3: CASSYAGGYQPQHF
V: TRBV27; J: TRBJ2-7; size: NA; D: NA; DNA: TGTGCCAGCAGTACCCAGGGGGGGCCCTACGAGCAGTACTTC; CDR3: CASSTQGGPYEQYF
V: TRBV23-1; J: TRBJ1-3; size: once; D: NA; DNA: TGCGCCAGCAGTCAATGGCAGGGGCACTACTCTGGAAACACCATATATTTT; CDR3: CASSQWQGHYSGNTIYF
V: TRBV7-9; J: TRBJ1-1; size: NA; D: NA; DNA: TGTGCCAGCAGGGAACAGGGATCTAACACTGAAGCTTTCTTT; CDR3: CASREQGSNTEAFF
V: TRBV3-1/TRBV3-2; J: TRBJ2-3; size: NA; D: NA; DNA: TGTGCCAGCAGCCCGTCTAGGTGGGTGGGTACGCAGTATTTT; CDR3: CASSPSRWVGTQYF
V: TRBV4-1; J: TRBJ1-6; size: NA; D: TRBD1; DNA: TGCGCCAGCAGCCAGAATACAGGGGCCTCACCCCTCCACTTT; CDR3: CASSQNTGASPLHF
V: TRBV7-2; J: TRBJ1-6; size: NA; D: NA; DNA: TGTGCCAGCAGCCTCACTGGGACCCAATCCCTCCACTTT; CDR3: CASSLTGTQSLHF
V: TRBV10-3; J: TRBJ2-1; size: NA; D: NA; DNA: TGTGCCATCAGTGAGTCGCGGGCCTCGGCCGGGCAGTTCTTC; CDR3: CAISESRASAGQFF
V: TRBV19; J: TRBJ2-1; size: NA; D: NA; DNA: TGTGCCAGTAGTATAGAGGGGGGGCATGAGCAGTTCTTC; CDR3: CASSIEGGHEQFF
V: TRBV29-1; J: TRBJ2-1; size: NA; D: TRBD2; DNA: TGCAGCGGCGGGGGGGACGAGCAGTTCTTC; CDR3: CSGGGDEQFF
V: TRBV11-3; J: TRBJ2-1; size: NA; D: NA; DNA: TGTGCCAGCAGCTTCCATGGCGGGGGCAACAATGAGCAGTTCTTC; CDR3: CASSFHGGGNNEQFF
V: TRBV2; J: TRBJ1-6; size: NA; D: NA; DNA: TGTGCCAGCCGAAACCGGACAGTTAGTAATTCACCCCTCCACTTT; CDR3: CASRNRTVSNSPLHF
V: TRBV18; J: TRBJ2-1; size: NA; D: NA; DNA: TGTGCCAGCTCACCCACAACCTTGGACGGAGGGCAGTTCTTC; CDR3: CASSPTTLDGGQFF
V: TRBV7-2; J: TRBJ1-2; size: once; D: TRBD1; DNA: TGTGCCAGCACCCAAGGCCGGGACAGCCTTAACTATGGCTACACCTTC; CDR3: CASTQGRDSLNYGYTF
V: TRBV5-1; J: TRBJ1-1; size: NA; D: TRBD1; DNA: TGCGCCAGCAGCTTGGTGGGACAGGCTACTGAAGCTTTCTTT; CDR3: CASSLVGQATEAFF
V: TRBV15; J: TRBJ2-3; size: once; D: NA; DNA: TGTGCCACCAGCAGAGCGGGGTCCACAGATACGCAGTATTTT; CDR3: CATSRAGSTDTQYF
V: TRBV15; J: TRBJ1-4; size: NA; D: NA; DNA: TGTGCCACCAGCAGAGATCCCCGGGCGGGGGAAAAACTGTTTTTT; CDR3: CATSRDPRAGEKLFF
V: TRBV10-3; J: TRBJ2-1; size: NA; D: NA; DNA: TGTGCCATCACCCCACCCGGTACAAATGAGCAGTTCTTC; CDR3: CAITPPGTNEQFF
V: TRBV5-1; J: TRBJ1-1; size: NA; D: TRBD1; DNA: TGCGCCAGCAGCTTAGGGACAGGGGGCCGGACTGAAGCTTTCTTT; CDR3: CASSLGTGGRTEAFF
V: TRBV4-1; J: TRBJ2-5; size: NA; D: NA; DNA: TGCGCCAGCAGCCAAGGGGTAAGGGAAGAGACCCAGTACTTC; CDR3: CASSQGVREETQYF
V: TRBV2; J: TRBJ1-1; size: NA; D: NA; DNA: TGTGCCAGCAGTGAAGCGGAGGGGTACACTGAAGCTTTCTTT; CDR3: CASSEAEGYTEAFF
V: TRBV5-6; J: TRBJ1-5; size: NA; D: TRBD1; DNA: TGTGCCAGCAGCTTGCAGGGGGGATCGGGGCAGCCCCAGCATTTT; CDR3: CASSLQGGSGQPQHF
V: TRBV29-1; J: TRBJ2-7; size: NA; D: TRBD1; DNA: TGCAGCGTGTATGACAGGGGGCAATACGAGCAGTACTTC; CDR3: CSVYDRGQYEQYF
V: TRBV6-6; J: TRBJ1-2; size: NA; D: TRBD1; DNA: TGTGCCAGCAGTTACTTAGGGACAGACTATGGCTACACCTTC; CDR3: CASSYLGTDYGYTF
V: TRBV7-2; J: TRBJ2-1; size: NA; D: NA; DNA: TGTGCCAGCAGCTTATCGCGGGACGGTAACAATGAGCAGTTCTTC; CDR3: CASSLSRDGNNEQFF
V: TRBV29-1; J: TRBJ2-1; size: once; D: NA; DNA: TGCAGCGTGGGTACAGGGTCCCCTCACAATGAGCAGTTCTTC; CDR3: CSVGTGSPHNEQFF
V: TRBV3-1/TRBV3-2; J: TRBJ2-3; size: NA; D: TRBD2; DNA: TGTGCCAGCAGCCCCGAGGGACTGGCGGGGGGCGTTGTGGATACGCAGTATTTT; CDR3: CASSPEGLAGGVVDTQYF
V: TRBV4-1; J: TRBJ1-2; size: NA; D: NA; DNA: TGCGCCAGCAGCCACCACCACTCCGGGGACAACTATGGCTACACCTTC; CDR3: CASSHHHSGDNYGYTF
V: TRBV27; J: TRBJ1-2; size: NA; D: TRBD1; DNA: TGTGCCAGCAGTCAACCAGGGGGACGCGGCGATGGCTACACCTTC; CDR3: CASSQPGGRGDGYTF
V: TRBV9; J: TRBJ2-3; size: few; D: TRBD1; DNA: TGTGCCAGCAGCCCTAGAGGGACAGGGGTGGGAGATACGCAGTATTTT; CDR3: CASSPRGTGVGDTQYF
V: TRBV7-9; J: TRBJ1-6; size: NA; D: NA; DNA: TGTGCCAGCAGCGTATATAATTCACCCCTCCACTTT; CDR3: CASSVYNSPLHF
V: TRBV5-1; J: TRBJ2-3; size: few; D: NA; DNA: TGCGCCAGCAGCCTCGAGGGACACCGCACAGATACGCAGTATTTT; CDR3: CASSLEGHRTDTQYF
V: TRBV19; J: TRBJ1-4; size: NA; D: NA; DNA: TGTGCCAGTAAAAAACCTGGGGGAGCTCTTAATGAAAAACTGTTTTTT; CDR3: CASKKPGGALNEKLFF
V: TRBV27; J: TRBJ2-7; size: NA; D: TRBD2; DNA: TGTGCCAGCATGTGGACTAGCGGGGGTTACGAGCAGTACTTC; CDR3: CASMWTSGGYEQYF
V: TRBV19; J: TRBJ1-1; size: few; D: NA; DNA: TGTGCCAGTAGGCAGGGGCCAAACGGAGGGGTGAACACTGAAGCTTTCTTT; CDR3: CASRQGPNGGVNTEAFF
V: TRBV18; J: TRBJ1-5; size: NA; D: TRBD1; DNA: TGTGCCAGCTCATCCGGGACAGGGAGCAATCAGCCCCAGCATTTT; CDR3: CASSSGTGSNQPQHF
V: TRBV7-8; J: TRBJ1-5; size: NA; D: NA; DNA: TGTGCCAGCAGCTTAAGAATCGATAGCAATCAGCCCCAGCATTTT; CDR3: CASSLRIDSNQPQHF
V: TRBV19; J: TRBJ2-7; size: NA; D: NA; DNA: TGTGCCAGTAGTGATGGGTCCCCCGCCGAGCAGTACTTC; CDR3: CASSDGSPAEQYF
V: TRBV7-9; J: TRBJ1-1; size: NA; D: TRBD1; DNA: TGTGCCAGCAGCCTTCCCAGGGGGCTAACTGAAGCTTTCTTT; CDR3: CASSLPRGLTEAFF
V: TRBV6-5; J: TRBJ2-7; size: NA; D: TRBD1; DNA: TGTGCCAGCAAGAAGCCGGGACAGCTCTACGAGCAGTACTTC; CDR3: CASKKPGQLYEQYF
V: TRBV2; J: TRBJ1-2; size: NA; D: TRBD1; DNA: TGTGCCAGCAGCCAAGACAGGACAGGGTACAACTATGGCTACACCTTC; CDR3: CASSQDRTGYNYGYTF
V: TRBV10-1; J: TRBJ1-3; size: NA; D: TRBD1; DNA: TGCGCCAGCAGTGTAGGCGACAGGGGGCGCGATGGAAACACCATATATTTT; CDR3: CASSVGDRGRDGNTIYF
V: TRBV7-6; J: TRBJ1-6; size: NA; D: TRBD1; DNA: TGTGCCAGCAGCTTACAGGGACAGACAATTAATTCACCCCTCCACTTT; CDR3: CASSLQGQTINSPLHF
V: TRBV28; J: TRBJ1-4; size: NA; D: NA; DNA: TGTGCCAGCGGCGGATTGAATGAAAAACTGTTTTTT; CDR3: CASGGLNEKLFF
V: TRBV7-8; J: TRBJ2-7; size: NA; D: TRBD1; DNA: TGTGCCAGCAGCTTTACAGGGGGTGGGACGGAGCAGTACTTC; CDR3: CASSFTGGGTEQYF
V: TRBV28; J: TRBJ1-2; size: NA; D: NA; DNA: TGTGCCAGCACCAGAACAAGTAACTATGGCTACACCTTC; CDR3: CASTRTSNYGYTF
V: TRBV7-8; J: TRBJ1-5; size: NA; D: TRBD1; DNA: TGTGCCAGCAGCCGTCGGACAGGGTTATCGAGTCAGCCCCAGCATTTT; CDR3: CASSRRTGLSSQPQHF
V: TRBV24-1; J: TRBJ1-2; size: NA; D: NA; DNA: TGTGCCACCAGTTCGGGGAGAGACTATGGCTACACCTTC; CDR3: CATSSGRDYGYTF
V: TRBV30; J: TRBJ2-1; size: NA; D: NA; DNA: TGTGCCTGGAGTGTAGGAGAGGAATTGAATGAGCAGTTCTTC; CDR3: CAWSVGEELNEQFF
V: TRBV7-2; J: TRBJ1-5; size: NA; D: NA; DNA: TGTGCCAGCAGCTTAGACCGCGGTGCTGGGGGGCCCCAGCATTTT; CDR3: CASSLDRGAGGPQHF
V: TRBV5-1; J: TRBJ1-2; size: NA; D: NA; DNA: TGCGCCAGCAGCATGGGCCAAGGGGCTGGCTACACCTTC; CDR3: CASSMGQGAGYTF
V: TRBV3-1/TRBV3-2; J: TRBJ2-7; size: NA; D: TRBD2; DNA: TGTGCCAGCAGCCAAGGTAGCGGGGGGGCCTACTACGAGCAGTACTTC; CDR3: CASSQGSGGAYYEQYF
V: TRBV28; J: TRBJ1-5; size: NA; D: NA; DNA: TGTGCCAGCATCTTAGGTGCAGGGCTGACTAATCAGCCCCAGCATTTT; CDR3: CASILGAGLTNQPQHF
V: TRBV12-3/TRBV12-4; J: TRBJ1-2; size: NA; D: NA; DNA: TGTGCCAGCAGCTCGGACAGCTACTATGGCTACACCTTC; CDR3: CASSSDSYYGYTF
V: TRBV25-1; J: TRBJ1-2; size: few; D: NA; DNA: TGTGCCAGCAGTGCCAGGGAGGATGGCTACACCTTC; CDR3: CASSAREDGYTF